The clone carrying this T cell receptor beta chain has at least ten counts. Its antigen is not known. This sample was taken from a study of identical twins. Study-level results: Conclusions were based on cross-sectional statistical analysis, without following the same donors. Researchers caution that invariant MAIT and iNKT cells could partly confound zero-insertion analyses. Models predicted too little out-of-frame TCR alpha sharing in monozygotic twins.

Every sampled donor was Caucasian and healthy. TCRdb analysed the 5' RACE reads with MiXCR anew, one entry per CDR3 protein. The table has roughly 280,000 distinct CDR3 sequences, nearly 9.5% seen once. Trimming took off 6 bases at V and 6 bases at J, with 19 bases between the two ends. CDR1 is SGHRS and CDR2 is YFSETQ in the germline V gene. The length of the CDR3 is 15 residues. These data are also associated with another study on yellow fever vaccine responses in identical twins.

The chain is built from TRBV5-1 and TRBJ2-1, with D perhaps being TRBD1 or TRBD2 (5 bases each). The sample comprised CD8+ T cells sorted from blood. This clonotype originated in a woman younger than 30 in good health. Here the CDR3 reads CASTHRDASINEQFF. The CDR3 DNA sequence: TGCGCCAGCACCCACCGGGACGCTTCGATCAATGAGCAGTTCTTC.